This T cell receptor (beta chain) was captured in a study of monozygotic twins with inflammatory bowel disease (dated by TCRdb to between 2017 and 2020). In the study overall: The complete study included around 30 monozygotic twin pairs: 19 IBD-discordant Danish pairs and nine German pairs, of which four were IBD-concordant and five were IBD-discordant. Disease-associated traits were sought mainly through comparisons between IBD patients and their genetically identical healthy co-twins within discordant pairs. Each individual had, on average, about 151 000 unique TCRalpha sequences and 181 000 unique TCRbeta sequences available for analysis. General findings and caveats noted by the study authors: Compared with healthy twins, IBD patients shared fewer clonotypes with other individuals, and the difference was most pronounced in patients with signs of disease activity. Because patients received different immunosuppressive treatments, the repertoires may have picked up extra background noise and variability between individuals. IBD patients had lower TCRbeta repertoire diversity, measured by the inverse Simpson index, than their healthy co-twins. Repertoire similarity did not differ between concordant and discordant twins, possibly due to limited statistical power. No single strong signal or clonotype linked to IBD turned up in the results, so the idea that one exists was not supported. Different T cell subtypes could not be distinguished in the analysis.

From each donor, a roughly 2.5 ml peripheral blood sample was collected into PAXgene tubes and kept at -80 degrees C. Total RNA was isolated from whole blood with the PAXgene blood miRNA kit on an automated QIAcube, without T cell sorting. Peripheral blood from monozygotic twin pairs who were concordant or discordant for inflammatory bowel disease underwent deep TCRalpha and TCRbeta repertoire profiling using unique molecular barcoding. For every twin pair, smoking habits were documented, and each individual was categorised as a current, former or never smoker. Concerning this clonotype: Its antigen is currently not known.

The method was 5' RACE. For each TCR library, 3,000 to 3,500 ng of total RNA was used. For each sample, cDNA synthesis with SMARTScribe reverse transcriptase was split into eight separate reactions. During cDNA synthesis, template switching was used to introduce unique molecular identifiers that contained a 6-nucleotide sample barcode. Two nested PCRs of approximately 16 and 10 cycles amplified the TCRalpha and TCRbeta cDNA, and bead purification followed each PCR. Before amplification, the cDNA was both treated with uracil DNA-glycosylase and purified with the QIAquick PCR purification kit. The second PCR was the step at which Illumina TruSeq-compatible adapters and sample-specific barcodes were added. Library quality and concentration were assessed using TapeStation and Qubit, and approximately 5 ng of each library was pooled. Pooled libraries were sequenced on an Illumina HiSeq2500 single-index Rapid Run with 2 x 100 bp reads and custom sequencing primers. Concerning the study's data processing: UMI-based consensus assembly with MiGEC version 1.2.6 was used to correct PCR and sequencing errors. V(D)J alignment, clonotype assembly and CDR3 extraction were performed with MiXCR version 2.1.1. Normalisation of gene usage, clonotype sharing and MAIT/NKT TCR abundance was achieved by analysing the top 1000, 10 000 and 20 000 clonotypes per sample. Diversity was computed as the inverse Simpson index with the vegan R package after downsampling to 27 000 UMIs. Paired Mann-Whitney U tests on discordant twin pairs were used, with Benjamini-Hochberg multiple-testing correction. The reads were reprocessed in TCRdb, with one entry per CDR3 protein sequence and no accompanying DNA. TCRdb, not the original authors, processed these V and J calls. The sample's table lists a count of a few hundred thousand distinct CDR3 sequences. Approximately 1.5% of the sample comes from the top ten.

The material sequenced was blood. The TCR comes from a human donor with ulcerative colitis or Crohn's disease, or a healthy co-twin of an affected twin (not recorded which).

The CDR3 is CASSQSWRLHSGANVLTF. Here the chain combines TRBV3-1 and TRBJ2-6. CDR1 LGHDT and CDR2 YNNKEL are derived from the germline V gene (reference sequence). The CDR3 starts with the cysteine, ends with the phenylalanine, and has 18 residues. No nucleotide data were recorded.